Detailed here is one TCR beta chain. Its antigen is currently unknown. V gave up 7 bases and J gave up 7 bases; unmatched junction bases: 10. CDR3 length: 14 amino acids. Germline CDR1 reads MNHEY; CDR2 reads SVGAGI. These data come from a study of T-cell memory formation after mild COVID-19. At the level of the study: TCR clustering was largely donor specific. Broader study findings: A second wave expanding day 15 to 37 was CD4+-biased; contracting clones were balanced. The appearance of some responding clones in pre-infection memory suggested that cross-reactive memory joined.

TCRdb recomputed calls from the 5' RACE reads with MiXCR, one row per CDR3 protein. Counted here are around 470,000 distinct CDR3 sequences, about 20% occurring once; the ten biggest clones make up roughly 8%. This clonotype was obtained from an adult woman who had mild COVID-19 (a few samples of this study predate the infection). Cell type and time point are not known. The genes are TRBV6-5 and TRBJ1-2, with TRBD1 matching 9 bases. Sequences were obtained from PBMCs or a T cell subset sorted from them (not recorded which). CDR3: CASNPTGGAFGYTF. CDR3 coding DNA: TGTGCCAGCAACCCGACAGGGGGGGCATTTGGCTACACCTTC.